Presented here are 23 T cell receptor beta chains from one specimen sequenced in a study of graft-versus-host responses after intestinal transplantation. Antigens for these TCRs are unknown. The protocol was immunoSEQ multiplex PCR, while the TCRdb copy is restricted to in-frame clones and leaves out a portion. Among 86,000 or so clones listed, about 90% were seen once. The sample in question was unstimulated CD8+ T cells sorted from spleen or lymph node cells, obtained before intestinal transplant. These receptors all stem from a human donor who received an intestinal transplant.

The V call is TRBV6-1, the J call TRBJ1-4; D is perhaps TRBD1 (6 bases). The CDR3 contains 13 residues. In germline, CDR1 is MNHNS, CDR2 SASEGT. V was shortened by 7 bases and J by 6 bases, with 12 bases between the two germline ends. For the CDR3, the DNA is TGTGCCAGCACCGGGGGGCCATATGAAAAACTGTTTTTT. It yields the protein CASTGGPYEKLFF.

The CDR3: CASSQVHGGDTQYF. The CDR3 coding sequence is TGCGCCAGCAGCCAAGTTCATGGGGGAGATACGCAGTATTTT. The chain couples TRBV4-1 to TRBJ2-3; D possibly uses TRBD1 or TRBD2 (5 bases each). The CDR3 contains 14 residues. Trimming shortened V by 1 base and J by 5 bases, and 10 bases separated the two germline ends. Germline V lookup: CDR1 MGHRA, CDR2 YSYEKL.

This chain joins TRBV6-1 and TRBJ2-7; 7 bases match TRBD2. The CDR3 has 14 residues. V lost 5 bases to trimming and J lost 3 bases; unmatched junction nucleotides: 7. Germline CDR1 and CDR2: MNHNS and SASEGT. The CDR3 coding sequence is TGTGCCAGCAGTTCCGCCCGGGACTACTACGAGCAGTACTTC. This codes for CASSSARDYYEQYF.

The V gene is TRBV4-1, the J gene TRBJ2-7; the match to TRBD2 covers 10 bases. The CDR3 spans 15 residues. V lost 4 bases and J lost 3; bases outside the gene matches: 6. CDR1 MGHRA and CDR2 YSYEKL come from the germline V gene. The CDR3 coding sequence is TGCGCCAGCAGCCCCGCGGTAGCGGGAGGCTACGAGCAGTACTTC. Its translation is CASSPAVAGGYEQYF.

This clone appeared once. V gene TRBV29-1 combines with J gene TRBJ2-7; 12 nucleotides agree with TRBD1. Germline values: CDR1 SQVTM, CDR2 ANQGSEA. The trim removed 1 base at V and 7 bases at J, leaving 11 bases unmatched. This CDR3 is 16 amino acids long. This CDR3 is CSVEGYRDRGLSEQYF. The CDR3 coding sequence is TGCAGCGTTGAAGGATACCGGGACAGGGGGCTCAGTGAGCAGTACTTC.

The gene calls are TRBV4-1 and TRBJ2-5; D uncertain. The CDR3 covers 14 residues. CDR1 and CDR2 (germline): MGHRA, YSYEKL. The germline V and J ends were trimmed by 2 bases and 3 bases, with 10 bases remaining between them. CDR3 DNA sequence: TGCGCCAGCAGCCAACTCAGCCCTAAAGAGACCCAGTACTTC. Translating it yields CASSQLSPKETQYF.

This clone was counted a few times. The rearrangement uses TRBV11-2 and TRBJ2-7; a possible D gene is TRBD1 (5 bases). Germline values: CDR1 SGHAT, CDR2 FQNNGV. Deletions cut 1 base from V and 5 bases from J, with 9 bases between. The CDR3 has 13 residues. In DNA, the CDR3 is TGTGCCAGCAGCTTAGGGCAGGGCAACGAGCAGTACTTC. This gives the protein CASSLGQGNEQYF.

This clone was recorded once. The rearrangement links TRBV7-2 to TRBJ2-5, with 11 bases matching TRBD2. Germline values: CDR1 SGHTA, CDR2 FQGNSA. V gave up 3 bases and J gave up 4 bases; unmatched junction bases: 7. CDR3 length: 16 amino acids. The CDR3 spells CASSFSSGGPSETQYF. In DNA, the CDR3 is TGTGCCAGCAGCTTTTCTAGCGGGGGGCCGTCAGAGACCCAGTACTTC.

The sample holds one count of this clone. J is TRBJ2-7 and V is TRBV10-3; 8 bases align to TRBD2. This CDR3 contains 16 residues. The V and J ends lost 0 bases and 4 bases, in that order; junction bases with no gene match: 8. Germline V lookup: CDR1 ENHRY, CDR2 SYGVKD. CDR3 protein: CAISESKTGGAYEQYF. The DNA for the CDR3 is TGTGCCATCAGTGAGTCGAAGACCGGGGGGGCATACGAGCAGTACTTC.

This chain joins TRBV5-4 and TRBJ2-5, with 9 bases matching TRBD1. The germline CDR1 and CDR2 sequences are SGHNT and YYREEE (reference sequence). This CDR3 spans 15 amino acids. Losses at the gene ends were 0 bases for V and 5 bases for J; bases not matched to a gene: 5. The CDR3 DNA is TGTGCCAGCAGCTTGGTCGGGACAGGGAAGGAGACCCAGTACTTC. As protein: CASSLVGTGKETQYF.

The DNA for the CDR3 is TGTGCCAGCAGCAGTGGGACGAGCAATCAGCCCCAGCATTTT. As protein: CASSSGTSNQPQHF. The chain employs TRBV11-2 and TRBJ1-5, with D maybe TRBD1 (5 bases). The V end lost 5 bases, the J end lost 1 base, and 9 bases lay between the germline ends. Germline CDR1 and CDR2: SGHAT and FQNNGV. The CDR3 covers 14 residues.

The gene calls are TRBV7-9 and TRBJ2-7; D uncertain. Per the germline V gene, CDR1 is SEHNR and CDR2 is FQNEAQ (reference sequence). Trimming removed 5 bases at V and 3 bases at J, with 26 bases between. CDR3 length: 18 amino acids. CDR3 sequence reads: CASSPPILGLMTGYEQYF. The CDR3 coding sequence is TGTGCCAGCAGCCCCCCCATCTTGGGTCTTATGACCGGCTACGAGCAGTACTTC. Supplemented by reference TRBV7-9 and TRBJ2-7, the full variable domain reads DTGVSQNPRHKITKRGQNVTFRCDPISEHNRLYWYRQTLGQGPEFLTYFQNEAQLEKSRLLSDRFSAERPKGSFSTLEIQRTEQGDSAMYLCASSPPILGLMTGYEQYFGPGTRLTVT.

The DNA for the CDR3 is TGCGCCAGCAGCTTGGAGGGACTTTACACAGATACGCAGTATTTT. Translating it yields CASSLEGLYTDTQYF. The V and J genes are TRBV5-1 and TRBJ2-3, with TRBD2 as a possible D gene (6 bases). The CDR3 loop spans 15 amino acids. Looked up from germline, CDR1 is SGHRS and CDR2 is YFSETQ. Trimming removed 0 bases at V and 2 bases at J, with 10 bases between. Variable domain in full (rest from reference TRBV5-1 and TRBJ2-3): KAGVTQTPRYLIKTRGQQVTLSCSPISGHRSVSWYQQTPGQGLQFLFEYFSETQRNKGNFPGRFSGRQFSNSRSEMNVSTLELGDSALYLCASSLEGLYTDTQYFGPGTRLTVL.

The chain employs TRBV5-6 and TRBJ1-5; D gene uncertain. V was clipped by 3 bases and J by 1 base, with 5 bases between them. This CDR3 has 13 amino acids. Germline assignment: CDR1 SGHDT and CDR2 YYEEEE. The CDR3: CASSWGSNQPQHF. CDR3 nucleotide sequence: TGTGCCAGCAGCTGGGGAAGCAATCAGCCCCAGCATTTT. Variable domain in full (rest from reference TRBV5-6 and TRBJ1-5): DAGVTQSPTHLIKTRGQQVTLRCSPKSGHDTVSWYQQALGQGPQFIFQYYEEEERQRGNFPDRFSGHQFPNYSSELNVNALLLGDSALYLCASSWGSNQPQHFGDGTRLSIL.

CDR3: CASITWGGEQFF. The CDR3, as DNA: TGTGCCAGCATAACTTGGGGGGGCGAGCAGTTCTTC. The chain employs TRBV6-5 and TRBJ2-1; TRBD2 is a possible D gene (7 bases). Germline V lookup: CDR1 MNHEY, CDR2 SVGAGI. The germline V and J ends were trimmed by 7 bases and 10 bases, with 14 bases remaining between them. The CDR3 extends over 12 amino acids.

This rearrangement joins TRBV7-6 to TRBJ2-1; 10 bases line up with TRBD2. The J segment lost 5 bases and the V segment lost 1 base, leaving 8 bases of the junction unmatched. This CDR3 region has 17 residues. Germline loops: CDR1 SGHVS, CDR2 FNYEAQ. Written as DNA, the CDR3 is TGTGCCAGCAGCTTAGTATCAGCGGGAGGGATCAACAATGAGCAGTTCTTC. It specifies CASSLVSAGGINNEQFF.

The chain recombines TRBV5-1 with TRBJ2-7; unclear D gene. Per germline, CDR1 SGHRS and CDR2 YFSETQ. The CDR3 totals 13 residues. Deletions cut 1 base from V and 0 bases from J, with 5 bases between. CDR3 nucleotide sequence: TGCGCCAGCAGCTTGCCTCTCTCCTACGAGCAGTACTTC. Amino acids: CASSLPLSYEQYF. Complete variable domain (other parts from reference TRBV5-1 and TRBJ2-7): KAGVTQTPRYLIKTRGQQVTLSCSPISGHRSVSWYQQTPGQGLQFLFEYFSETQRNKGNFPGRFSGRQFSNSRSEMNVSTLELGDSALYLCASSLPLSYEQYFGPGTRLTVT.

The V gene is TRBV28, the J gene TRBJ2-7, with TRBD1 identical over 8 bases. CDR1 and CDR2 (germline): MDHEN, SYDVKM. V lost 4 bases, J lost 4 bases, and 12 bases stayed unmatched. The CDR3 sequence is 16 residues long. CDR3: CASSSPGTGLSYEQYF. The DNA of the CDR3 is TGTGCCAGCAGTTCCCCCGGGACAGGTTTGTCGTACGAGCAGTACTTC.

The genes are TRBV4-1 and TRBJ2-7, with D perhaps given as TRBD1 or TRBD2 (5 bases each). Germline V gene sequence: CDR1 MGHRA, CDR2 YSYEKL. V was clipped by 3 bases and J by 5 bases, with 17 bases between them. The CDR3 is made up of 15 amino acids. CDR3 sequence: CASSHSTGQGDEQYF. DNA for the CDR3: TGCGCCAGCAGCCACTCAACAGGTCAGGGAGACGAGCAGTACTTC.

The gene calls are TRBV10-3 and TRBJ1-2; D is unresolved. The CDR3 covers 12 residues. V was trimmed by 0 bases and J by 8 bases, leaving 7 bases between them. Germline-derived CDR1 and CDR2 are ENHRY and SYGVKD. The DNA for the CDR3 is TGTGCCATCAGTGAGTCCCCGGTGGGCTACACCTTC. It codes for CAISESPVGYTF.

The table lists this clone with a count of one. This chain uses TRBV7-6 with TRBJ2-3; 11 bases agree with TRBD2. This CDR3 is built from 17 residues. Germline values: CDR1 SGHVS, CDR2 FNYEAQ. V shed 4 bases and J 3 bases; nucleotides not matched to a gene: 9. DNA of the CDR3: TGTGCCAGCAGCTACTTACCTGCTAGCGGGGGGACAGATACGCAGTATTTT. As protein: CASSYLPASGGTDTQYF.

The rearrangement uses TRBV7-6 and TRBJ2-1; 9 positions agree with TRBD2. CDR1 is SGHVS, CDR2 FNYEAQ, per germline. The junction had 2 bases not matched to a gene; V was cut back by 0 bases and J by 2 bases. This CDR3 has 16 amino acids. CDR3 region: CASSLAAGGPYNEQFF. As DNA, the CDR3 is TGTGCCAGCAGCTTAGCTGCGGGAGGGCCCTACAATGAGCAGTTCTTC. Based on the CDR3 plus reference TRBV7-6 and TRBJ2-1, the full variable domain is GAGVSQSPRYKVTKRGQDVALRCDPISGHVSLYWYRQALGQGPEFLTYFNYEAQQDKSGLPNDRFSAERPEGSISTLTIQRTEQRDSAMYRCASSLAAGGPYNEQFFGPGTRLTVL.

V gene TRBV5-6 combines with J gene TRBJ2-3; TRBD2 aligns across 8 bases. The CDR3 covers 16 residues. The junction had 7 bases not matched to a gene; V was cut back by 4 bases and J by 0 bases. The V gene's germline CDR1 is SGHDT and CDR2 YYEEEE. CDR3 coding DNA: TGTGCCAGCAGCAAAGCGGGAGCGTTGAGCACAGATACGCAGTATTTT. This translates into CASSKAGALSTDTQYF.